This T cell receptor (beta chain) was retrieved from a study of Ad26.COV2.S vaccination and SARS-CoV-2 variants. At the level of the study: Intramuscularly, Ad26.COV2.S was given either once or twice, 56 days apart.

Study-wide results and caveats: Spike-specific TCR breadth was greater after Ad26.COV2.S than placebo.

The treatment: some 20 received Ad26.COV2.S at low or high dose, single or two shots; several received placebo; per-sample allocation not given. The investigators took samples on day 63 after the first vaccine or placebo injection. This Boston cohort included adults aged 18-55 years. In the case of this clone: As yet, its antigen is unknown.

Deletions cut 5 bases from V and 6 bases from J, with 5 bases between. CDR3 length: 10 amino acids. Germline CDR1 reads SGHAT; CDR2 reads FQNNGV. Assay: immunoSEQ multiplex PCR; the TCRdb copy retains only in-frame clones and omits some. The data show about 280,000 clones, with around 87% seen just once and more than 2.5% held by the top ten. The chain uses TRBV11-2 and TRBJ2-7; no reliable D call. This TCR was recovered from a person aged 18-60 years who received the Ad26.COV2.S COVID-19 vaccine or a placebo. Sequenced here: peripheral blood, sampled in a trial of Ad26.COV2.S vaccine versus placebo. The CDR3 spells CASSGREQYF. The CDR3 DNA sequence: TGTGCCAGCAGCGGGCGCGAGCAGTACTTC.